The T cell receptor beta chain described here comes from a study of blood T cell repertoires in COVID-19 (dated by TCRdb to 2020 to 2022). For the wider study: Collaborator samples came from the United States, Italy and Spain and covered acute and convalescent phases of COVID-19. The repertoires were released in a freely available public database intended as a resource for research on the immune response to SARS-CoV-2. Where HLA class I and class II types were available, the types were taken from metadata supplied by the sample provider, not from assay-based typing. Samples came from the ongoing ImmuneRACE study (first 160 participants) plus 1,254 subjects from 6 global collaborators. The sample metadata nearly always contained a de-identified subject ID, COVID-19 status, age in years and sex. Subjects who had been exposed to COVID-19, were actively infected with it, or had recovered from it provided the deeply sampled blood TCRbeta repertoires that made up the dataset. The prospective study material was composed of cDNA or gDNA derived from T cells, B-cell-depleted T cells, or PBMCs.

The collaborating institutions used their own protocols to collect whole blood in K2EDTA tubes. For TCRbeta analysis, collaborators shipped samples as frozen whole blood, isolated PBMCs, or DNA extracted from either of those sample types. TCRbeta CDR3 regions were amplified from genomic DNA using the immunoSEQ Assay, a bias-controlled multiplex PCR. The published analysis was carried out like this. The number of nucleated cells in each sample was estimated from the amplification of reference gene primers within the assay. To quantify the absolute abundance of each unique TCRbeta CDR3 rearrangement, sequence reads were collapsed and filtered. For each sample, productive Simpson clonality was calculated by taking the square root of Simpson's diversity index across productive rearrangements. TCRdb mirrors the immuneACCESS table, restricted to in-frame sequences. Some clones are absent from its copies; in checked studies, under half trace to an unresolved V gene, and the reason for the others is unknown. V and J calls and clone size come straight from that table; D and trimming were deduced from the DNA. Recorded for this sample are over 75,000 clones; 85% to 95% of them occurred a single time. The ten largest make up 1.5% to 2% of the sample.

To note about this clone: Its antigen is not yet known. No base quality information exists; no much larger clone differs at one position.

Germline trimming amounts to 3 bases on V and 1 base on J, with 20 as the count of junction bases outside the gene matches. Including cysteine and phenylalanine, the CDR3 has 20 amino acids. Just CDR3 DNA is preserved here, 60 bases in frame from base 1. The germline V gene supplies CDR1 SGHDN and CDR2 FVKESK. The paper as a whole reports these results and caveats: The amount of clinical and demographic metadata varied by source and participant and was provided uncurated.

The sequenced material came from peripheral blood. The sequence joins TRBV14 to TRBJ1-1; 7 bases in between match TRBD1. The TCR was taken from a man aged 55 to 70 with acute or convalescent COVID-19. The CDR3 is CASSHPRGPGREGRNTEAFF. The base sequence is TGTGCCAGCAGCCACCCGAGGGGGCCCGGTCGAGAGGGGAGGAACACTGAAGCTTTCTTT.